Listed here are 8 T cell receptor beta chains from one sample, sequenced in a study of blood T cell repertoires in COVID-19. Sequenced by immunoSEQ multiplex PCR; TCRdb stores in-frame clones only, minus some. The repertoire has over 200,000 clones, roughly 80% of them found once; the top ten carry around 1.8%. The specimen was PBMCs or T cells enriched from blood (not recorded which). The receptor source for this set is a man aged 55 to 69 who had recovered from COVID-19.

The chain employs TRBV30 and TRBJ1-4; D uncertain. This CDR3 contains 16 residues. Germline lookup yields CDR1 GTSNPN and CDR2 SVGIG (reference sequence). V lost 0 bases and J 6 bases, leaving 17 bases between the germline ends. CDR3 sequence: CAWSVSFAVMDEKLFF. The CDR3 nucleotides read TGTGCCTGGAGTGTATCCTTTGCGGTAATGGATGAAAAACTGTTTTTT.

This chain connects TRBV24-1 to TRBJ2-3, with TRBD2 matching over 9 bases. This CDR3 region has 16 residues. From germline, CDR1 is KGHDR and CDR2 SFDVKD. With 3 bases clipped from V and 1 base from J, the junction kept 4 bases outside the gene matches. The CDR3 is CATSDASSGGTDTQYF. For the CDR3, the DNA is TGTGCCACCAGTGATGCCTCTAGCGGGGGCACAGATACGCAGTATTTT.

The chain employs TRBV27 and TRBJ1-6, with D uncertain. Germline V gene lookup returns CDR1 MNHEY and CDR2 SMNVEV (reference sequence). The length of the CDR3 is 15 residues. Trimming took off 2 bases at V and 6 bases at J, with 11 bases between the two ends. The CDR3 region is CASSLIAGPNSPLHF. The CDR3 nucleotides are TGTGCCAGCAGTTTAATTGCGGGTCCTAATTCACCCCTCCACTTT.

This sequence joins TRBV5-1 and TRBJ1-4; 10 bases fit TRBD1. J was trimmed by 6 bases and V by 2 bases; bases with no gene match: 4. The CDR3 runs 15 residues. CDR1 is SGHRS, CDR2 YFSETQ, per germline. CDR3 nucleotide sequence: TGCGCCAGCAGCTTAGACAGGGGGCAGTATGAAAAACTGTTTTTT. Translating gives CASSLDRGQYEKLFF.

The gene calls are TRBV13 and TRBJ2-5; possible D gene TRBD2, 6 bases. Germline assignment: CDR1 PRHDT and CDR2 FYEKMQ (reference sequence). CDR3 size: 14 residues. V lost 5 bases and J 4 bases, leaving 14 bases between the germline ends. The CDR3 DNA follows: TGTGCCAGCAGCCGGGGGTCTAGGGGAGAGACCCAGTACTTC. Translated: CASSRGSRGETQYF.

V is TRBV6-5 and J is TRBJ1-4; 8 bases align to TRBD1. The germline gives CDR1 MNHEY, CDR2 SVGAGI. Unmatched junction bases numbered 5, after V lost 7 bases and J lost 7 bases. CDR3 length: 13 amino acids. CDR3 sequence (DNA): TGTGCCAGCACTGCCACAGGGGGTGAAAAACTGTTTTTT. It is translated as CASTATGGEKLFF.

The J gene is TRBJ2-3, the V gene TRBV24-1, with 9 bases fitting TRBD1. Unmatched junction bases numbered 2, after V lost 7 bases and J lost 1 base. The CDR3 length is 14 residues. CDR1 and CDR2 from the germline V gene are KGHDR and SFDVKD. CDR3 DNA: TGTGCCACCAGCTGGACAGGGGGCACAGATACGCAGTATTTT. It encodes CATSWTGGTDTQYF.

The genes are TRBV11-3 and TRBJ1-4; D remains unclear. The germline gives CDR1 SGHNT, CDR2 YENEEA. CDR3 length: 14 amino acids. The V and J ends lost 0 bases and 8 bases respectively, with 10 bases between them. The CDR3 sequence: CASSLDSQNEKLFF. In nucleotides, the CDR3 is TGTGCCAGCAGCTTAGATTCGCAGAACGAAAAACTGTTTTTT.